This T cell receptor beta chain was found in a study of neurological immune-mediated disorders. Study outcomes and limitations: Because no CDR3 amino acid sequences were shared across subjects by expanded clones, private repertoires were suggested in all groups.

As to time point: longitudinal time-point 3. Unsorted libraries came from 2 million PBMCs stored at -80 °C. The V gene's germline CDR1 is SGHRS and CDR2 YFSETQ. The CDR3 length is 14 residues. Trimming stripped 1 base from V and 2 bases from J, with 7 bases between. This clonotype was detected ten times or more. As yet, its antigen is unknown. 5'RACE generated cDNA with 10-nucleotide random UMIs. TCRdb itself ran the 5' RACE reads through MiXCR, one entry per CDR3 protein. Here the sample spans fewer than 50,000 distinct CDR3 sequences, approximately 12% being singletons. Sequenced material: PBMCs. This chain uses TRBV5-1 with TRBJ1-3; D is undetermined. The source is a male donor with HTLV-1-associated myelopathy (HAM/TSP). CDR3: CASSLYSPGNTIYF. The CDR3 coding sequence is TGCGCCAGCAGCTTGTACAGTCCTGGAAACACCATATATTTT.